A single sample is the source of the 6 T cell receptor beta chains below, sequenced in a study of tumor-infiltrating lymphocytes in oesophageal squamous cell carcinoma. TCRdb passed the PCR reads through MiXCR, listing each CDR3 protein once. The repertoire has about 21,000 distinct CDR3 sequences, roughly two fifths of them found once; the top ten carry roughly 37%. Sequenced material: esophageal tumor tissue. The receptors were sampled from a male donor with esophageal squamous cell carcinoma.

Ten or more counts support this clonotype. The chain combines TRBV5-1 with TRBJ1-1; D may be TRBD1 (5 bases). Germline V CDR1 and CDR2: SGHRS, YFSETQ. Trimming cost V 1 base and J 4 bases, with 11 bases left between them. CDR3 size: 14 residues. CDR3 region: CASSLNDGTTEAFF. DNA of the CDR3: TGCGCCAGCAGCTTGAATGACGGGACCACTGAAGCTTTCTTT. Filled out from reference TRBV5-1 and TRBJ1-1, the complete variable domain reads KAGVTQTPRYLIKTRGQQVTLSCSPISGHRSVSWYQQTPGQGLQFLFEYFSETQRNKGNFPGRFSGRQFSNSRSEMNVSTLELGDSALYLCASSLNDGTTEAFFGQGTRLTVV.

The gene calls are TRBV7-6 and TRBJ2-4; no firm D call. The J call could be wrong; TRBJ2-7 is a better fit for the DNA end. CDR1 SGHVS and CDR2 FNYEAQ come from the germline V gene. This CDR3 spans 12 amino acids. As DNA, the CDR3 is TGTGCCAGCAGCTCGGGTCGGAACGAGCAGTACTTC. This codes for CASSSGRNEQYF.

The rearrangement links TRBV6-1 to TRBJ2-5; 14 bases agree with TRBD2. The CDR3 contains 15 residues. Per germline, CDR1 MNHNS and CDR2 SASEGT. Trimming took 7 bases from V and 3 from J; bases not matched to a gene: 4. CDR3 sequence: CASISGLAGEETQYF. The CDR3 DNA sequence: TGTGCCAGCATATCGGGACTAGCGGGAGAAGAGACCCAGTACTTC.

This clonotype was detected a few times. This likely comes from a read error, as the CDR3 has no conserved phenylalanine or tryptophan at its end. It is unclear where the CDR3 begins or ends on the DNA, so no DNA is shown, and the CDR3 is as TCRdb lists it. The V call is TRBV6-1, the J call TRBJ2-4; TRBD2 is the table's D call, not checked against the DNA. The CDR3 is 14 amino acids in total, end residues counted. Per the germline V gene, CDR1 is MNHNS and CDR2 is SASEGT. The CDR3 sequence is CASSNYNSPLHFGN.

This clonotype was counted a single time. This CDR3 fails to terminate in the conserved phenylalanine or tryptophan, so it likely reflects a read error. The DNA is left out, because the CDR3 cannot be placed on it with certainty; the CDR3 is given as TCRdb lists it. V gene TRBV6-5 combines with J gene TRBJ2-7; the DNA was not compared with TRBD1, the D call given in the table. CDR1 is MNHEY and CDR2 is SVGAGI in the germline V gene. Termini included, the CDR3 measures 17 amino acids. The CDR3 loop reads CASSGQGQGSYGYTFGS.

The CDR3 sequence is CASSHGTGTDTQYF. The CDR3 DNA is TGTGCCAGCAGCCACGGGACAGGCACAGATACGCAGTATTTT. This rearrangement joins TRBV6-1 to TRBJ2-3; 7 nucleotides agree with TRBD1. This CDR3 is 14 amino acids long. Trimming cost V 6 bases and J 1 base; bases outside gene matches: 4. The germline V gene encodes CDR1 MNHNS and CDR2 SASEGT.